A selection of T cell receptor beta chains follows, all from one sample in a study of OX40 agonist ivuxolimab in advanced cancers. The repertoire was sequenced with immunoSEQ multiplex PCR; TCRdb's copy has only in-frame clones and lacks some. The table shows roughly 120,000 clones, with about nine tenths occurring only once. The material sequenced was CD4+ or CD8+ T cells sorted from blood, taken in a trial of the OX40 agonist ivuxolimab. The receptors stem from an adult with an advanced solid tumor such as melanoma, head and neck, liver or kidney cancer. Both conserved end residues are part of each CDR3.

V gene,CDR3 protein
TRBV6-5,CASRDRASGEKLFF
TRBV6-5,CASSSAWGRGADTQYF
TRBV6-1,CASSESNRGQTEAFF
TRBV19,CASSIRDTGDEQYF
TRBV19,CASNSGTGGGQPQHF
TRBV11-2,CASSVLAGLAVYNEQFF
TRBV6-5,CASSYGQGTQPQHF
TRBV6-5,CASSYSGEGYTF
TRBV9,CASSTEQGAGTEAFF
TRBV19,CASSAAGHRSYEQYF
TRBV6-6,CASSQTYRVTYEQYF
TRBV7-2,CASSLVGTGGRNQPQHF
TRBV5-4,CASSLDRDSYEQYF
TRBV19,CASSNRGESNQPQHF
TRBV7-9,CASSLARTVKETQYF
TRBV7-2,CASSLASALLSGNTIYF
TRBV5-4,CASSLGAGGGFDGYTF
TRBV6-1,CASSDRVVGSYEQYF
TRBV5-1,CASSPEGQEHQSYTF
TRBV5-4,CASSLAGGRGSGNTIYF
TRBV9,CASSVESRTGYTF
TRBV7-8,CASSWTGGTEAFF
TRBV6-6,CASSSSGTSAYEQYF
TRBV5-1,CASSSPRGGGTEAFF